This is a list of T cell receptor beta chains from one sample in a study of cytotoxic CD8 clonotypes in ibrutinib-treated CLL. Repertoires were generated with immunoSEQ multiplex PCR, while TCRdb's copy carries only in-frame clones and drops some. The profile shows fewer than 400,000 clones, 67% of them singletons. This material consisted of PBMCs, taken after 36 months of ibrutinib treatment. The receptors come from a human donor with chronic lymphocytic leukemia. Both conserved end residues are part of each CDR3. D genes are given only for firm matches. Expanded clones are given a class, and other clones once, few, many or no size at all.

j_call,v_call,clone_size,d_call,cdr3_aa,cdr3_nt
TRBJ1-2,TRBV29-1,.,.,CSVEEKAGGYTF,TGCAGCGTTGAAGAAAAAGCAGGGGGCTACACCTTC
TRBJ2-3,TRBV2,few,.,CASSQGVTQYF,TGTGCCAGCAGTCAGGGCGTTACGCAGTATTTT
TRBJ2-1,TRBV5-1,.,.,CASTYLSDRPNEQFF,TGCGCCAGCACCTACCTGTCGGACCGACCCAATGAGCAGTTCTTC
TRBJ2-7,TRBV11-3,.,.,CASSPTPGDDEQYF,TGTGCCAGCAGCCCAACACCGGGGGACGACGAGCAGTACTTC
TRBJ2-7,TRBV12-5,.,.,CASGSRGPSGSYEQYF,TGTGCTAGTGGTTCCCGGGGGCCTAGCGGCTCCTACGAGCAGTACTTC
TRBJ2-7,TRBV28,.,.,CASSLPGGPYEQYF,TGTGCCAGCAGTTTGCCCGGGGGCCCCTACGAGCAGTACTTC
TRBJ2-7,TRBV7-9,.,TRBD2,CASSLPGLAGGQQYF,TGTGCCAGCAGCTTACCGGGACTAGCGGGAGGACAGCAGTACTTC
TRBJ1-2,TRBV27,few,.,CASSPRGANYGYTF,TGTGCCAGCAGTCCAAGAGGAGCTAACTATGGCTACACCTTC
TRBJ1-1,TRBV5-4,.,.,CAIESTVNTEAFF,TGTGCCATCGAATCAACAGTGAACACTGAAGCTTTCTTT
TRBJ2-7,TRBV4-1,.,.,CASRPQGRHEQYF,TGCGCCAGCAGACCTCAGGGAAGACACGAGCAGTACTTC
TRBJ2-5,TRBV5-1,.,.,CASTPINTPQETQYF,TGCGCCAGCACCCCCATAAACACCCCACAAGAGACCCAGTACTTC
TRBJ1-4,TRBV5-8,.,.,CASSSKDEKLFF,TGTGCCAGCAGCTCAAAGGACGAAAAACTGTTTTTT
TRBJ1-2,TRBV7-8,.,.,CASSQGRNYGYTF,TGTGCCAGCAGCCAGGGGAGGAACTATGGCTACACCTTC
TRBJ1-2,TRBV7-8,.,.,CASSLGLDSRGYTF,TGTGCCAGCAGCTTAGGTCTGGATTCGAGGGGCTACACCTTC
TRBJ2-7,TRBV5-1,.,TRBD2,CASSLGTSSYEQYF,TGCGCCAGCAGCTTGGGGACTAGCTCCTACGAGCAGTACTTC
TRBJ2-5,TRBV29-1,few,TRBD2,CSVEDSPGLATYF,TGCAGCGTTGAAGATAGCCCGGGACTAGCCACTTACTTC
TRBJ1-2,TRBV29-1,.,.,CSVEDRGTGPLNYGYTF,TGCAGCGTTGAAGATCGGGGCACAGGGCCTTTAAACTATGGCTACACCTTC
TRBJ2-7,TRBV4-1,few,TRBD1,CASSQEGDRFGPEQYF,TGCGCCAGCAGCCAAGAGGGGGACAGGTTCGGTCCGGAGCAGTACTTC
TRBJ2-7,TRBV28,.,TRBD1,CASSYGQETYEQYF,TGTGCCAGCAGTTACGGACAGGAGACCTACGAGCAGTACTTC
TRBJ2-2,TRBV6-5,few,.,CASSQDRGELFF,TGTGCCAGCAGCCAAGACAGAGGGGAGCTGTTTTTT
TRBJ1-5,TRBV5-5,.,.,CASSFGSGQPQHF,TGTGCCAGCAGCTTCGGATCTGGTCAGCCCCAGCATTTT
TRBJ2-7,TRBV2,.,TRBD1,CASSVQGPRYEQYF,TGTGCCAGCAGTGTACAGGGGCCGAGATACGAGCAGTACTTC
TRBJ2-5,TRBV15,.,TRBD2,CATSRAGLAGETQYF,TGTGCCACCAGCAGGGCCGGACTAGCGGGGGAGACCCAGTACTTC
TRBJ2-5,TRBV7-9,few,.,CASSWSGMQETQYF,TGTGCCAGCAGCTGGTCGGGGATGCAAGAGACCCAGTACTTC
TRBJ2-5,TRBV5-1,.,.,CASSLPPGTQYF,TGCGCCAGCAGCTTGCCCCCCGGGACCCAGTACTTC
TRBJ2-2,TRBV15,few,.,CATSQGTGELFF,TGTGCCACCAGCCAGGGCACCGGGGAGCTGTTTTTT
TRBJ1-4,TRBV29-1,.,.,CSAGAGPKLFF,TGCAGCGCCGGCGCAGGGCCTAAACTGTTTTTT
TRBJ2-1,TRBV7-9,once,.,CASSSPLSGSYNEQFF,TGTGCCAGCAGCTCCCCTCTGAGCGGTTCCTACAATGAGCAGTTCTTC
TRBJ2-3,TRBV11-2,.,TRBD2,CASTSRAGRTDTQYF,TGTGCCAGCACCTCCAGAGCGGGGCGCACAGATACGCAGTATTTT
TRBJ2-3,TRBV6-6,once,TRBD1,CASRKTGTEADTQYF,TGTGCCAGCAGGAAGACAGGGACAGAGGCAGATACGCAGTATTTT
TRBJ2-3,TRBV6-5,.,TRBD2,CASSLLAADTQYF,TGTGCCAGCAGTTTGCTAGCGGCAGATACGCAGTATTTT
TRBJ2-7,TRBV7-9,.,TRBD2,CASSPGTSDYEQYF,TGTGCCAGCAGCCCCGGGACTAGCGATTACGAGCAGTACTTC
TRBJ1-1,TRBV15,.,TRBD1,CATSRGIQGARYFF,TGTGCCACCAGCAGAGGGATACAGGGGGCGCGGTATTTCTTT
TRBJ2-1,TRBV6-4,.,.,CASSDARFRGYPLSYNEQFF,TGTGCCAGCAGTGACGCAAGGTTTAGGGGGTATCCTCTGTCCTACAATGAGCAGTTCTTC
TRBJ2-2,TRBV9,.,.,CASSPQPHRVEGTGELFF,TGTGCCAGCAGCCCACAACCTCACAGGGTCGAGGGCACCGGGGAGCTGTTTTTT
TRBJ2-7,TRBV29-1,.,.,CSVADSAYEQYF,TGCAGCGTTGCGGACAGCGCCTACGAGCAGTACTTC
TRBJ2-3,TRBV11-2,.,.,CACRAASTDTQYF,TGTGCTTGCCGAGCGGCTAGCACAGATACGCAGTATTTT
TRBJ2-5,TRBV29-1,.,.,CSVDRAETQYF,TGCAGCGTTGACAGGGCGGAGACCCAGTACTTC
TRBJ2-7,TRBV7-2,.,TRBD2,CASSPGRLALSQYF,TGTGCCAGCAGCCCGGGTAGACTAGCTTTATCGCAGTACTTC
TRBJ2-7,TRBV29-1,.,.,CSVESQGGEQYF,TGCAGCGTTGAGTCGCAGGGTGGCGAGCAGTACTTC
TRBJ1-1,TRBV29-1,once,TRBD1,CSVETGSIVGNTEAFF,TGCAGCGTAGAGACAGGGTCCATCGTTGGGAACACTGAAGCTTTCTTT
TRBJ1-4,TRBV7-8,.,.,CASRTLQGNEKLFF,TGTGCCAGCAGGACACTACAGGGTAATGAAAAACTGTTTTTT
TRBJ2-7,TRBV5-1,.,.,CASSPTSSRREYEQYF,TGCGCCAGCAGCCCGACTAGTTCCCGGAGGGAATACGAGCAGTACTTC
TRBJ2-1,TRBV11-3,.,.,CASSLASSYNEQFF,TGTGCCAGCAGCCTCGCGAGCTCCTACAATGAGCAGTTCTTC
TRBJ2-1,TRBV29-1,.,.,CSVDPTFRGTYNEQFF,TGCAGCGTTGATCCTACGTTTAGAGGAACATACAATGAGCAGTTCTTC
TRBJ1-1,TRBV5-1,few,.,CASSLSIRQNTEAFF,TGCGCCAGCAGCTTGTCTATCAGACAAAACACTGAAGCTTTCTTT
TRBJ1-4,TRBV6-1,.,TRBD1,CASSEDRHREKLFF,TGTGCCAGCAGCGAGGACAGGCACCGCGAAAAACTGTTTTTT
TRBJ1-1,TRBV9,.,.,CASSPWGGRDTEAFF,TGTGCCAGCAGCCCCTGGGGAGGGCGGGACACTGAAGCTTTCTTT
TRBJ2-7,TRBV29-1,.,TRBD2,CSVRNLAEGEQYF,TGCAGCGTAAGAAATCTAGCGGAGGGTGAGCAGTACTTC
TRBJ2-3,TRBV6-6,few,TRBD1,CASSHTGGGTDTQYF,TGTGCCAGCAGCCATACAGGGGGTGGCACAGATACGCAGTATTTT
TRBJ2-7,TRBV28,.,.,CASSFGGHEQYF,TGTGCCAGCAGTTTTGGGGGCCACGAGCAGTACTTC
TRBJ2-6,TRBV4-1,.,.,CASSQREMQAGANVLTF,TGCGCCAGCAGCCAACGGGAGATGCAAGCTGGGGCCAACGTCCTGACTTTC
TRBJ1-2,TRBV6-5,.,.,CASSYTGTNGYTF,TGTGCCAGCAGTTACACCGGGACAAACGGCTACACCTTC
TRBJ2-7,TRBV27,.,.,CASSLSGGDFSYEQYF,TGTGCCAGCAGTTTGTCAGGCGGGGACTTCTCCTACGAGCAGTACTTC
TRBJ2-3,TRBV5-3,.,.,CARRSGYTDTQYF,TGTGCCAGAAGATCGGGATACACAGATACGCAGTATTTT
TRBJ2-7,TRBV28,.,TRBD2,CASVAGAPSYEQYF,TGTGCCAGCGTCGCGGGAGCCCCCTCCTACGAGCAGTACTTC
TRBJ2-3,TRBV5-1,.,TRBD2,CASSLGTSGPQYTQYF,TGCGCCAGCAGCTTGGGGACTAGCGGACCCCAGTATACGCAGTATTTT
TRBJ1-5,TRBV29-1,many,.,CSVELGVNQPQHF,TGCAGCGTTGAATTGGGGGTAAATCAGCCCCAGCATTTT
TRBJ1-2,TRBV21-1,.,.,CASTDRGPTHWEVYGYTF,TGTGCCAGCACCGACAGGGGCCCAACGCATTGGGAGGTCTATGGCTACACCTTC